This T cell receptor beta chain stems from a study of T cell responses to AZD1222 COVID-19 vaccine. Between the trimmed V and J ends, which lost 6 bases and 4 bases, there was a span of 12 bases. The CDR3 spans 13 residues. Germline V gene sequence: CDR1 MDHEN, CDR2 SYDVKM. Method: immunoSEQ multiplex PCR; TCRdb's copy keeps in-frame clones and lacks some. The sample shows 90,000 to 95,000 clones, around nine tenths of them seen only once. The material was peripheral blood, obtained on day 0 of AZD1222 vaccination. This receptor was obtained from an adult in good health. V gene TRBV28 combines with J gene TRBJ1-2; tentative D call: TRBD1 (6 bases). This CDR3 is CASRPRGAYGYTF. In nucleotides, the CDR3 is TGTGCCAGCAGGCCTCGGGGGGCCTATGGCTACACCTTC.